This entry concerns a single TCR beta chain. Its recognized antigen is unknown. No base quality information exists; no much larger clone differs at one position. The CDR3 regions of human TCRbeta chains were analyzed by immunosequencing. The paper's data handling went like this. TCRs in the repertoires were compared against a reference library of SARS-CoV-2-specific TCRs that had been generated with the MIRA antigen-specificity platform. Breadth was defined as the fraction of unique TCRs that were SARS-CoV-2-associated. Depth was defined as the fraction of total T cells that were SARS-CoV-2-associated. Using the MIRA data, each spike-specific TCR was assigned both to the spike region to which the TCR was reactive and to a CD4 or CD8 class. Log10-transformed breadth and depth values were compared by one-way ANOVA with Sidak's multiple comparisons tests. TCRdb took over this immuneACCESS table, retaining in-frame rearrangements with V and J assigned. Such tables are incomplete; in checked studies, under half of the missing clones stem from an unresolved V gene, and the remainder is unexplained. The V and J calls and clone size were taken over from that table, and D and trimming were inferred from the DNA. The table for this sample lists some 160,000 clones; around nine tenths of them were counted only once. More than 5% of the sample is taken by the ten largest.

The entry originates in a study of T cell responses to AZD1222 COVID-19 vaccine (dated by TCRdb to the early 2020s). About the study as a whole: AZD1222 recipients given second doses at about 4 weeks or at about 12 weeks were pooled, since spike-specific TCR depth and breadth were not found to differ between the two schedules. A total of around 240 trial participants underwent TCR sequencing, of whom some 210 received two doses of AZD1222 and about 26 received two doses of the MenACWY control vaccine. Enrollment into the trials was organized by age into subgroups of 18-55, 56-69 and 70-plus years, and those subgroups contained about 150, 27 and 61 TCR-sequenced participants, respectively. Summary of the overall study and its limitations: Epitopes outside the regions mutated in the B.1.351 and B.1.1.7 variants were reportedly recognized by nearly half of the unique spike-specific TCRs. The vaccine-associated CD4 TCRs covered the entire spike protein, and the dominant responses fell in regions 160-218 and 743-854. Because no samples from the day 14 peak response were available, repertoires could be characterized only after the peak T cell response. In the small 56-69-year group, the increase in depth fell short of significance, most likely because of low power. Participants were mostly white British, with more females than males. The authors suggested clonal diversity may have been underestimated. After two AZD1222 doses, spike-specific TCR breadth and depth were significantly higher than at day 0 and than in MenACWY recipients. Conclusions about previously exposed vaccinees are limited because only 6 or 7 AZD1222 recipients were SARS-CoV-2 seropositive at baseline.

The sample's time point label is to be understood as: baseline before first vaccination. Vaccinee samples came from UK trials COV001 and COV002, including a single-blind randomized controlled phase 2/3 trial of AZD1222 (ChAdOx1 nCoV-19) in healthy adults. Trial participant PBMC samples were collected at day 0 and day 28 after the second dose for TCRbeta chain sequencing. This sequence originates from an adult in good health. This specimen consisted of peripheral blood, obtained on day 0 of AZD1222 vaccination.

The CDR3 reads as follows: CASSSGTADNQPQHF. DNA sequence: TGCGCCAGCAGCTCTGGGACGGCAGACAATCAGCCCCAGCATTTT. This receptor chain uses TRBV5-1 and TRBJ1-5, and possibly TRBD1, on 5 matching bases. The junction carries 13 bases between V and J, which are trimmed by 3 bases and 3 bases respectively. Based on the germline V gene, the CDR1 and CDR2 sequences are SGHRS and YFSETQ. Inclusive of the bounding cysteine and phenylalanine, the CDR3 is 15 residues long. Just CDR3 DNA is preserved here, 45 bases in frame from base 1.